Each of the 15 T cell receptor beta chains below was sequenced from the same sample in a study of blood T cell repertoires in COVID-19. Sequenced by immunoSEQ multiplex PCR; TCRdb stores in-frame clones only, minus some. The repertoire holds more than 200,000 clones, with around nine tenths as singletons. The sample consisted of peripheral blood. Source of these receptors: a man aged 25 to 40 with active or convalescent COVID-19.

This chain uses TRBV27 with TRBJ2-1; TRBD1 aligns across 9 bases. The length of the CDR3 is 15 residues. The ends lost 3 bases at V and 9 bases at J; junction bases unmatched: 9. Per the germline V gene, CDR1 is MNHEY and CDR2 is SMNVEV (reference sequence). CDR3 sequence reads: CASSLEQGAHSEQFF. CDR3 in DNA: TGTGCCAGCAGTTTGGAACAGGGGGCGCATAGTGAGCAGTTCTTC.

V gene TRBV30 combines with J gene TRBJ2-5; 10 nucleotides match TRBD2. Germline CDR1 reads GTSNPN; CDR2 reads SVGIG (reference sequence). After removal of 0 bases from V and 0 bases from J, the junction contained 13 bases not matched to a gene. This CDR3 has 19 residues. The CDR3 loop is CAWSVLEYLAGDNQETQYF. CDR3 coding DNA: TGTGCCTGGAGTGTACTCGAATACCTAGCGGGGGATAACCAAGAGACCCAGTACTTC.

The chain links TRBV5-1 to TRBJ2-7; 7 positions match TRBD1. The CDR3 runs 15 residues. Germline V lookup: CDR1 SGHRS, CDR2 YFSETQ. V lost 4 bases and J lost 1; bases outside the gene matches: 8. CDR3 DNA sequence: TGCGCCAGCAGCCTCTGGACAGGAACATCCTACGAGCAGTACTTC. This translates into CASSLWTGTSYEQYF.

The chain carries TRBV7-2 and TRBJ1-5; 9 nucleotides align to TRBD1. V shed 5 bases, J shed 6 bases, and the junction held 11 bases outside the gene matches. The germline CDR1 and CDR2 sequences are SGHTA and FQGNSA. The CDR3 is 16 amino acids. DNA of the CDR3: TGTGCCAGCAGCCCCACGGACAGGGGTTTGTCTCAGCCCCAGCATTTT. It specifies CASSPTDRGLSQPQHF.

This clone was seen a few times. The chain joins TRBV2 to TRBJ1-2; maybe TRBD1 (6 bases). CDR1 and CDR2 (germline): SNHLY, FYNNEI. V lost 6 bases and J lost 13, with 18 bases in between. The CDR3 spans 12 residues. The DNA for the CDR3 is TGTGCCAGCAGCCGAACAGGGCGTGAGTGCACCTTC. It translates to CASSRTGRECTF.

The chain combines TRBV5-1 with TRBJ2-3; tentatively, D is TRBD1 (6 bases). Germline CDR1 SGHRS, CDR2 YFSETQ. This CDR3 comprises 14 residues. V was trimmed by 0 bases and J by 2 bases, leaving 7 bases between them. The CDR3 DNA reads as TGCGCCAGCAGCTTGGGGACAGCCACAGATACGCAGTATTTT. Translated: CASSLGTATDTQYF.

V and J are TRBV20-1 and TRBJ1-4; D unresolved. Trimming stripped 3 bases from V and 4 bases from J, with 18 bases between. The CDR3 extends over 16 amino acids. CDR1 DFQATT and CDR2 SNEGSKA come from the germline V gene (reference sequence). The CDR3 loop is CSASILTESLNEKLFF. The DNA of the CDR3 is TGCAGTGCTAGTATCCTTACAGAGTCCCTTAATGAAAAACTGTTTTTT.

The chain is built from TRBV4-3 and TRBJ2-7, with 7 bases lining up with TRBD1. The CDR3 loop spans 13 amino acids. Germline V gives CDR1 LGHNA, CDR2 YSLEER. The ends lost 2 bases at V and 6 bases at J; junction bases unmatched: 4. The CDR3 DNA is TGCGCCAGCAGCCAAAGGGCAGGGGGCGAGCAGTACTTC. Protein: CASSQRAGGEQYF.

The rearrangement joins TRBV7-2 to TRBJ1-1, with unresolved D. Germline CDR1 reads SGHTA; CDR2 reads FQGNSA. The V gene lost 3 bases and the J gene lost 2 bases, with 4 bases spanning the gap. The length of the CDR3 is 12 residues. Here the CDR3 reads CASSLTNTEAFF. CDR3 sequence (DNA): TGTGCCAGCAGCTTGACAAACACTGAAGCTTTCTTT. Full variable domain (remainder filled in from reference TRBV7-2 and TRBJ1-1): GAGVSQSPSNKVTEKGKDVELRCDPISGHTALYWYRQSLGQGLEFLIYFQGNSAPDKSGLPSDRFSAERTGGSVSTLTIQRTQQEDSAVYLCASSLTNTEAFFGQGTRLTVV.

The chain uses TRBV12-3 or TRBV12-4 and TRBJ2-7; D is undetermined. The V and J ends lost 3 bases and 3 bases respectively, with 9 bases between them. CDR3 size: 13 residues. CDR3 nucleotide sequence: TGTGCCAGCAGTTTGAGGCAGAGCTACGAGCAGTACTTC. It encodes CASSLRQSYEQYF.

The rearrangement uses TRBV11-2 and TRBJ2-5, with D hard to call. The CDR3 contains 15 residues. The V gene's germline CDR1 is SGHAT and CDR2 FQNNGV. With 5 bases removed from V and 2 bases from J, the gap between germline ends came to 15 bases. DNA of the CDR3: TGTGCCAGCAGCCGCCACCCTACTATTCAAGAGACCCAGTACTTC. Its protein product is CASSRHPTIQETQYF.

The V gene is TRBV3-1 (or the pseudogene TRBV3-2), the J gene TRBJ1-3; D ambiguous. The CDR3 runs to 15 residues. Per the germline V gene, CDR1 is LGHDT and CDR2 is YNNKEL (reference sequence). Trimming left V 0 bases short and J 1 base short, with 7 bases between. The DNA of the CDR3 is TGTGCCAGCAGCCAAGATTTCCAGTCTGGAAACACCATATATTTT. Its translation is CASSQDFQSGNTIYF.

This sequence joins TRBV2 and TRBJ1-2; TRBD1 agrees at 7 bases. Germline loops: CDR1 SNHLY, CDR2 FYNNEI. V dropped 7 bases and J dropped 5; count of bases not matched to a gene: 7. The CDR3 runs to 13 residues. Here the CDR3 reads CASKPGQPYGYTF. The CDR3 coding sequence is TGTGCCAGCAAGCCGGGACAGCCGTATGGCTACACCTTC.

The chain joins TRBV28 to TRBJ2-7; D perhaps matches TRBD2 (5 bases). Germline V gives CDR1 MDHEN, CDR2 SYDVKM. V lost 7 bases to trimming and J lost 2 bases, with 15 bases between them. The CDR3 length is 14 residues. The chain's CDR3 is CASNPGGGTYEQYF. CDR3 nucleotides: TGTGCCAGCAATCCCGGTGGAGGAACCTACGAGCAGTACTTC.

The CDR3 sequence is CASSPTRGQPQHF. The CDR3 DNA reads TGTGCCAGCAGTCCGACCCGGGGTCAGCCCCAGCATTTT. The chain couples TRBV27 to TRBJ1-5; D is unclear. This CDR3 contains 13 residues. V shed 5 bases and J shed 6 bases, with 11 bases lying between them. Germline V gene data show CDR1 as MNHEY and CDR2 as SMNVEV (reference sequence).